The 7 T cell receptor beta chains presented below share a single source sample, sequenced in a study of T cells in Graves' hyperthyroidism and ophthalmopathy. Amplification targeted TCR beta CDR3 regions from RNA transcripts. The HTBI set primed first-round TCR CDR3 RT-PCR. From the multiplex PCR reads, TCRdb called clonotypes with MiXCR, one entry per CDR3 protein. The data show over 700,000 distinct CDR3 sequences, around a sixth seen once. Source material: blood. The receptor source for this set is a woman in her forties or fifties with Graves' hyperthyroidism that later progressed to Graves' ophthalmopathy.

The chain's CDR3 is CSASGTTGTGYQETQYF. For the CDR3, the DNA is TGCAGTGCTAGCGGCACCACCGGGACAGGCTACCAAGAGACCCAGTACTTC. The chain joins TRBV20-1 to TRBJ2-5, with 8 bases identical to TRBD1. V shed 3 bases, J shed 0 bases, and the junction held 12 bases outside the gene matches. The CDR3 is made up of 17 amino acids. Germline CDR1 DFQATT, CDR2 SNEGSKA (reference sequence).

Many counts were recorded for this clonotype. This chain connects TRBV11-2 to TRBJ1-1; D unclear. The V end was cut by 5 bases, the J end by 4 bases, with 11 bases between. The germline CDR1 and CDR2 sequences are SGHAT and FQNNGV. The CDR3 covers 13 residues. CDR3 DNA sequence: TGTGCCAGCAGCCCGGCCGTGACCACTGAAGCTTTCTTT. Its translation: CASSPAVTTEAFF.

This clonotype was counted a few times. This chain uses TRBV29-1 with TRBJ2-3; 9 positions agree with TRBD2. Germline V gene data show CDR1 as SQVTM and CDR2 as ANQGSEA. Trimming cost V 4 bases and J 1 base; bases outside gene matches: 9. This CDR3 spans 16 amino acids. The CDR3 nucleotides read TGCAGCGTTGGCGATCCCCTAGCGGGACGCACAGATACGCAGTATTTT. It yields the protein CSVGDPLAGRTDTQYF.

This clonotype was found many times. The V gene is TRBV27, the J gene TRBJ1-1; the match to TRBD1 covers 7 bases. V lost 5 bases and J lost 5; bases outside the gene matches: 5. Germline V CDR1 and CDR2: MNHEY, SMNVEV (reference sequence). The CDR3 extends over 13 amino acids. The CDR3 loop is CASSTQGWTEAFF. The CDR3 nucleotides read TGTGCCAGCAGTACACAGGGGTGGACTGAAGCTTTCTTT.

This clonotype was detected only a few times. The V call is TRBV6-1, the J call TRBJ2-3, with TRBD2 matching over 7 bases. Germline V gives CDR1 MNHNS, CDR2 SASEGT. CDR3 size: 15 residues. The V gene end was trimmed by 6 bases and the J gene end by 3 bases; junction bases not matched to a gene: 9. The CDR3 loop reads CASSSSGEWTDTQYF. The CDR3 bases are TGTGCCAGCAGCTCAAGCGGGGAATGGACAGATACGCAGTATTTT.

This clonotype was seen at least ten times. The chain couples TRBV20-1 to TRBJ1-6; D call uncertain. The CDR3 is 14 residues long. CDR1 and CDR2 from the germline V gene are DFQATT and SNEGSKA (reference sequence). The germline V and J ends were trimmed by 2 bases and 5 bases, with 10 bases remaining between them. Here the CDR3 DNA reads TGCAGTGCTAGACGAGGGAGAGATAATTCACCCCTCCACTTT. It is translated as CSARRGRDNSPLHF.

This chain joins TRBV2 and TRBJ1-4; D possibly corresponds to TRBD1 (6 bases). The germline CDR1 and CDR2 sequences are SNHLY and FYNNEI. The CDR3 spans 15 residues. V dropped 3 bases and J dropped 4 bases, with 12 bases sitting between them. The CDR3 reads CASSDPGAINEKLFF. The CDR3 DNA reads as TGTGCCAGCAGTGATCCGGGGGCGATTAATGAAAAACTGTTTTTT.